This T cell receptor beta chain was identified during a study of cytomegalovirus exposure and HLA in healthy donors. This CDR3 comprises 13 residues. Per germline, CDR1 SNHLY and CDR2 FYNNEI. J gave up 9 bases and V 6 bases, and 10 bases lay outside the gene matches. Whereas donors were nominally healthy upon sampling, unrecorded immune exposures were probable. Primers included in the PCR were 60 Vbeta and 13 Jbeta primers. This table comes from immunoSEQ multiplex PCR, and its TCRdb copy is limited to in-frame clones, with some not included. The sample carries around 120,000 clones, 70% to 80% recorded once.

The source is a man between 50 and 59 years old in good health and CMV-seropositive. The chain links TRBV2 to TRBJ1-1, with 7 positions matching TRBD1. The sample taken for sequencing was PBMCs. CDR3 residues: CASRGDSSEKAFF. In nucleotides, the CDR3 is TGTGCCAGCAGGGGGGACAGTTCGGAGAAAGCTTTCTTT.